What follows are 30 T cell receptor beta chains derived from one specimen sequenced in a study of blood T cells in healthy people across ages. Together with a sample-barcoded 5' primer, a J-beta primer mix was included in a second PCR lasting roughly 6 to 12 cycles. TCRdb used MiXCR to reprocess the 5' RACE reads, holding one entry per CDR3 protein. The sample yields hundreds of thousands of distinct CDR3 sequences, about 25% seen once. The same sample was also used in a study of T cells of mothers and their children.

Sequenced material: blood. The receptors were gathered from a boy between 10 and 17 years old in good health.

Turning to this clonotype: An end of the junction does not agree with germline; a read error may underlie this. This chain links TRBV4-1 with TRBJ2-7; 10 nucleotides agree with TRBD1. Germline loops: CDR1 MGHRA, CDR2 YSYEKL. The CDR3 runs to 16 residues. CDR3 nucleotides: TGCGCCAGCAGCCAAGATAGGGACAGGGGAACCTACAAGCAGTACTTC. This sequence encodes CASSQDRDRGTYKQYF.

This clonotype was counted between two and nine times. As DNA, the CDR3 is TGCAGCGGTAGCTTAGCGGGAGGCAATGAGCAGTTCTTC. This gives the protein CSGSLAGGNEQFF. This chain links TRBV29-1 with TRBJ2-1, with 10 positions matching TRBD2. The ends lost 7 bases at V and 6 bases at J; junction bases unmatched: 6. The germline V gene has CDR1 SQVTM and CDR2 ANQGSEA. This CDR3 contains 13 residues.

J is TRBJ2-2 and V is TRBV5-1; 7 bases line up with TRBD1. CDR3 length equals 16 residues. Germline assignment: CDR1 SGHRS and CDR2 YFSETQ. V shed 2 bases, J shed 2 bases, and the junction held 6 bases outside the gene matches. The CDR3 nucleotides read TGCGCCAGCAGCTTTACAGGGGCGGCTAACACCGGGGAGCTGTTTTTT. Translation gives CASSFTGAANTGELFF.

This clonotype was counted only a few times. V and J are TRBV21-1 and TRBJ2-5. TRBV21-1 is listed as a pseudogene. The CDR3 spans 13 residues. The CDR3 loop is CAQQPELRETQYF. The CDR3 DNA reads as TGTGCTCAGCAACCCGAGCTCAGAGAGACCCAGTACTTC.

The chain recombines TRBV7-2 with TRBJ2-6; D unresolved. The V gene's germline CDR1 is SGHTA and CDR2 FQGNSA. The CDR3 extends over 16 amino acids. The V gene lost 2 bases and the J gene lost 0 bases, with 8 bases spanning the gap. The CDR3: CASSLNFLSGANVLTF. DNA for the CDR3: TGTGCCAGCAGCTTAAACTTTCTCTCTGGGGCCAACGTCCTGACTTTC.

The CDR3, as DNA: TGCAGCGTTTACGAGGCGAGCTACGAGCAGTACTTC. Its protein is CSVYEASYEQYF. The gene calls are TRBV29-1 and TRBJ2-5; no reliable D call. The J call is uncertain, as TRBJ2-7 better fits the DNA end. Looked up from germline, CDR1 is SQVTM and CDR2 is ANQGSEA. CDR3 length: 12 amino acids.

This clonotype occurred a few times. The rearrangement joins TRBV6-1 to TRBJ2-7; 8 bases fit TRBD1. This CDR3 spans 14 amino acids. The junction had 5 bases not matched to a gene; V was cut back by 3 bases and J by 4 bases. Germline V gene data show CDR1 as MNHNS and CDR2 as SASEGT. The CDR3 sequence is CASSDGTGFYEQYF. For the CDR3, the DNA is TGTGCCAGCAGTGATGGGACAGGTTTTTACGAGCAGTACTTC.

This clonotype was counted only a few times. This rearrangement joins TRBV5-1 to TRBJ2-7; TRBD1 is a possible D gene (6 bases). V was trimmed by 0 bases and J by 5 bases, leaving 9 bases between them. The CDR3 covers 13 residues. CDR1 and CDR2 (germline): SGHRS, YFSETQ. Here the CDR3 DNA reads TGCGCCAGCAGCTTGGATCAGGGGCACGAGCAGTACTTC. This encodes CASSLDQGHEQYF.

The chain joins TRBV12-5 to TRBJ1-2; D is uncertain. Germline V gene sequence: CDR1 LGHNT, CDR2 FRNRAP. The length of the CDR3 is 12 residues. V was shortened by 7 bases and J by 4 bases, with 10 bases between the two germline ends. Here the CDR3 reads CASAQQAYGYTF. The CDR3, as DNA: TGTGCTAGTGCACAGCAAGCCTATGGCTACACCTTC. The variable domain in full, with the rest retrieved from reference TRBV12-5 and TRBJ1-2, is DARVTQTPRHKVTEMGQEVTMRCQPILGHNTVFWYRQTMMQGLELLAYFRNRAPLDDSGMPKDRFSAEMPDATLATLKIQPSEPRDSAVYFCASAQQAYGYTFGSGTRLTVV.

The CDR3 is CASSTGLAAFYEQYF. The CDR3 DNA reads as TGCGCCAGCAGCACCGGACTAGCGGCTTTCTACGAGCAGTACTTC. V is TRBV5-1 and J is TRBJ2-7, with 10 nucleotides matching TRBD2. V lost 4 bases to trimming and J lost 3 bases; unmatched junction nucleotides: 7. Per germline, CDR1 SGHRS and CDR2 YFSETQ. This CDR3 spans 15 amino acids.

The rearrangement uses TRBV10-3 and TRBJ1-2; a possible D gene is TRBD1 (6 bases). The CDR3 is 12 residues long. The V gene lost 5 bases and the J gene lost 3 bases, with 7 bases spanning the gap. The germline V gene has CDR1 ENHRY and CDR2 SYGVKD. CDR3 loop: CAISPGDYGYTF. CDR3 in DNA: TGTGCCATCAGTCCAGGGGACTATGGCTACACCTTC.

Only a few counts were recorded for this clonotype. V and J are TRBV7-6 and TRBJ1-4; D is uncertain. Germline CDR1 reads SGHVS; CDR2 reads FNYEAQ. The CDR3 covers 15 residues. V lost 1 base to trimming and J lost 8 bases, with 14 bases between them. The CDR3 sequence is CASSLVSGPGEKLFF. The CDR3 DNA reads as TGTGCCAGCAGCTTAGTTAGCGGGCCTGGGGAAAAACTGTTTTTT.

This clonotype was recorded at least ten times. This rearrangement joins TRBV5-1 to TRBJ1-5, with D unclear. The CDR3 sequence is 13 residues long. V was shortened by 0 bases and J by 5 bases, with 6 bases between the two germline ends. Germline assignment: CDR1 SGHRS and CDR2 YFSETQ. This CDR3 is CASSLAEDQPQHF. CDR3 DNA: TGCGCCAGCAGCTTGGCGGAGGATCAGCCCCAGCATTTT.

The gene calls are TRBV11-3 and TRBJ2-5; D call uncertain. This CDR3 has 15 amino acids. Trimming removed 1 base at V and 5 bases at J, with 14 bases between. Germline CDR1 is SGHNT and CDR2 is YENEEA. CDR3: CASSLGPGTTETQYF. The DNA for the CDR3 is TGTGCCAGCAGCTTAGGACCTGGAACGACGGAGACCCAGTACTTC.

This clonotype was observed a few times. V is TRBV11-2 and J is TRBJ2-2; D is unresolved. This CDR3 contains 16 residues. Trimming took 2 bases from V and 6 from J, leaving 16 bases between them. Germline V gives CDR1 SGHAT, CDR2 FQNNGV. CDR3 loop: CASSLMVAESSGELFF. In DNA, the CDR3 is TGTGCCAGCAGCTTAATGGTAGCTGAGAGCTCCGGGGAGCTGTTTTTT.

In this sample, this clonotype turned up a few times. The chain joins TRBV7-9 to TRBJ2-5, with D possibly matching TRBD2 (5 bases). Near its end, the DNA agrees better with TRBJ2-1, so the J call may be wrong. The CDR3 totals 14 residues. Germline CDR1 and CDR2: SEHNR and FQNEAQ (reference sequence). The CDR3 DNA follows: TGTGCCAGCAGCTTAGTTCTCGGGCGGGATGAGCAGTTCTTC. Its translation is CASSLVLGRDEQFF.

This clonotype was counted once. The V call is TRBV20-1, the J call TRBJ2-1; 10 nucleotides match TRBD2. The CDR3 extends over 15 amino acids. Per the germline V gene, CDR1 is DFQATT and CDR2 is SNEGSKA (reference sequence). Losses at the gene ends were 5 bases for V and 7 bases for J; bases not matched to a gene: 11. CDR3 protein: CSASYQRGGYNEQFF. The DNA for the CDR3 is TGCAGTGCTTCCTACCAGCGGGGGGGGTATAATGAGCAGTTCTTC.

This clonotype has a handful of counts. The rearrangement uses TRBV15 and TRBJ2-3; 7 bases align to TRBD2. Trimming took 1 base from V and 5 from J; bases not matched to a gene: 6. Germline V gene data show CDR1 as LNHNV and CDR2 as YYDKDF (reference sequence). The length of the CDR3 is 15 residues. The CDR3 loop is CATSRVLREIDTQYF. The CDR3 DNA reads TGTGCCACCAGCAGAGTCTTGCGGGAGATAGATACGCAGTATTTT.

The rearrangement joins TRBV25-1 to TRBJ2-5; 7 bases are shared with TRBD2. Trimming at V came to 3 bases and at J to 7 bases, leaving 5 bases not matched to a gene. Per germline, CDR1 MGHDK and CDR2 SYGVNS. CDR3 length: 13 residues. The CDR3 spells CASSDRTRGTQYF. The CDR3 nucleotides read TGTGCCAGCAGTGATCGGACTAGGGGGACCCAGTACTTC.

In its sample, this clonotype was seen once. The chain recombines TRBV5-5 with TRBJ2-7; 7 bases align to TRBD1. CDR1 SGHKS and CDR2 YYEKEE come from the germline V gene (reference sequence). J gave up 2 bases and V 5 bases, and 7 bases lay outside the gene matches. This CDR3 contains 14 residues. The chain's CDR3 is CASSFPTGAYEQYF. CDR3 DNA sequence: TGTGCCAGCAGTTTTCCTACAGGGGCCTACGAGCAGTACTTC.

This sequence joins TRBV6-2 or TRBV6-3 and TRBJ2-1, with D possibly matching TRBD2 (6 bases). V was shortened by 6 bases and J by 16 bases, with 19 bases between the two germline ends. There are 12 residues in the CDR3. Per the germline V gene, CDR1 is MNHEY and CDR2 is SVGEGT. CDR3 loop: CASSSGGPRLFF. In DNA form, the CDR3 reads TGTGCCAGCAGCTCCGGGGGACCGCGTCTCTTCTTC.

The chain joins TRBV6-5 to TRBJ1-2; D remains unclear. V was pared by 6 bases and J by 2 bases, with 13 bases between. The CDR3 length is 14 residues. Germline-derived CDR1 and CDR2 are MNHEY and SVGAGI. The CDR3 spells CASRPSSLNYGYTF. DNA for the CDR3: TGTGCCAGCAGACCCTCATCCCTAAACTATGGCTACACCTTC.

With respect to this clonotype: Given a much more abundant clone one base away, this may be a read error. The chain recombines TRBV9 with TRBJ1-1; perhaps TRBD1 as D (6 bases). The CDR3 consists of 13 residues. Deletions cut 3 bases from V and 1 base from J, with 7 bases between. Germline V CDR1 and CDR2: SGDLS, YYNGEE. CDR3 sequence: CASSEGQNTEAFF. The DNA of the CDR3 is TGTGCCAGCAGCGAGGGACAGAACACTGAAGCTTTCTTT. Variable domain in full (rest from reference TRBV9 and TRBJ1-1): DSGVTQTPKHLITATGQRVTLRCSPRSGDLSVYWYQQSLDQGLQFLIQYYNGEERAKGNILERFSAQQFPDLHSELNLSSLELGDSALYFCASSEGQNTEAFFGQGTRLTVV.

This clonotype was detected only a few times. Here the CDR3 DNA reads TGTGCCAGCAGCCCCCCCTCTAGCGGGGGGAGGGCTGAGCAGTTCTTC. Encoded protein: CASSPPSSGGRAEQFF. The chain is built from TRBV7-9 and TRBJ2-1, with 11 bases aligning to TRBD2. The CDR3 sequence is 16 residues long. In germline, CDR1 is SEHNR, CDR2 FQNEAQ (reference sequence). V trimming: 5 bases; J trimming: 9 bases; junction bases outside the gene matches: 12.

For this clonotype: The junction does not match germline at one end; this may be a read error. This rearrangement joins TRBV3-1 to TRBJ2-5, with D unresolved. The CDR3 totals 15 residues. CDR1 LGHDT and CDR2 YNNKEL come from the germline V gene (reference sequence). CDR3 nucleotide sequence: TGTGTCAGCAGCAAAACCGGCAGTGGCGCAGAGACCCAGTACTTC. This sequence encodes CVSSKTGSGAETQYF.

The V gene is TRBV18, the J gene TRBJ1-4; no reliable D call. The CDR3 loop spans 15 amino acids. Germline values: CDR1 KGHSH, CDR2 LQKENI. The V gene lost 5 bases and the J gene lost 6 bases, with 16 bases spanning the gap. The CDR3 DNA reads TGTGCCAGCTCAATCAGACGGGCTGCGGATGAAAAACTGTTTTTT. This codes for CASSIRRAADEKLFF.

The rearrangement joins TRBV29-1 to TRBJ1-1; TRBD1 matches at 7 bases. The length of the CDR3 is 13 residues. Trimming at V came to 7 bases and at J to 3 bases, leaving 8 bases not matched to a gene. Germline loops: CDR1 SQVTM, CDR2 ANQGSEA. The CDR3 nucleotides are TGCAGCGCTAACTCAGGGGGGGACACTGAAGCTTTCTTT. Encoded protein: CSANSGGDTEAFF.

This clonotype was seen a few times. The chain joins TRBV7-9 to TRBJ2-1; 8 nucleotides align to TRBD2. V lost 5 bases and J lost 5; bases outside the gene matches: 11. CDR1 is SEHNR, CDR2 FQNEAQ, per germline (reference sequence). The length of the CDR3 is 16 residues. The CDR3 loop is CASSAPLAGRHNEQFF. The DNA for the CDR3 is TGTGCCAGCAGCGCCCCTTTAGCGGGGAGGCACAATGAGCAGTTCTTC.

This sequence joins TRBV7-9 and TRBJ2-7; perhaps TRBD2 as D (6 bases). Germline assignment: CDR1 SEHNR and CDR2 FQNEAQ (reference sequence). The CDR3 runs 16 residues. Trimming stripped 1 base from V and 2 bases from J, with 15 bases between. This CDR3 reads CASSLVGLAKTYEQYF. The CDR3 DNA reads TGTGCCAGCAGCTTAGTTGGGCTAGCGAAGACCTACGAGCAGTACTTC.

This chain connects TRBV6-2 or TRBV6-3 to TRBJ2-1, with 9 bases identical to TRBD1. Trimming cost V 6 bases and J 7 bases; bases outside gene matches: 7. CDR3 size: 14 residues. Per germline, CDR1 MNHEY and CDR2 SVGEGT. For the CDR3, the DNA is TGTGCCAGCAGGACCGGGACAGGGAGGAATGAGCAGTTCTTC. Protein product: CASRTGTGRNEQFF.